One sample yielded the 10 T cell receptor beta chains listed below, sequenced in a study of cytomegalovirus exposure and HLA in healthy donors. PCR used 60 Vbeta primers and 13 Jbeta primers. Measured with immunoSEQ multiplex PCR; TCRdb has only the in-frame clones, and not every one. Altogether approximately 110,000 clones are present, 75% to 85% being singletons, with the ten largest covering less than 2.5%. The sequencing sample was made of PBMCs. Every receptor here comes from a man aged 45 to 65 in good health and CMV-seronegative.

The V and J genes are TRBV19 and TRBJ1-3; D unresolved. Germline V gives CDR1 LNHDA, CDR2 SQIVND (reference sequence). Deletions cut 5 bases from V and 3 bases from J, with 11 bases between. The CDR3 is made up of 14 amino acids. The CDR3 nucleotides read TGTGCCAGTAGTCCTTCGGGTCTTGGAAACACCATATATTTT. It yields the protein CASSPSGLGNTIYF. Variable domain in full (rest from reference TRBV19 and TRBJ1-3): DGGITQSPKYLFRKEGQNVTLSCEQNLNHDAMYWYRQDPGQGLRLIYYSQIVNDFQKGDIAEGYSVSREKKESFPLTVTSAQKNPTAFYLCASSPSGLGNTIYFGEGSWLTVV.

There are a few counts of this clone. The V gene is TRBV14, the J gene TRBJ1-1; no clear D. The V end was cut by 1 base, the J end by 6 bases, with 9 bases between. The germline gives CDR1 SGHDN, CDR2 FVKESK. The length of the CDR3 is 13 residues. CDR3 coding DNA: TGTGCCAGCAGCCAAGGCAGGATATCTGAAGCTTTCTTT. Translation: CASSQGRISEAFF.

The chain joins TRBV7-9 to TRBJ2-3; D ambiguous. This CDR3 spans 14 amino acids. V was shortened by 5 bases and J by 5 bases, with 14 bases between the two germline ends. CDR1 and CDR2 (germline): SEHNR, FQNEAQ (reference sequence). The CDR3 protein is CASSPLEVRDTQYF. The CDR3 DNA is TGTGCCAGCAGCCCGCTCGAGGTCCGAGATACGCAGTATTTT.

The chain is built from TRBV5-1 and TRBJ1-2; D is unclear. This CDR3 is 11 amino acids long. Trimming removed 4 bases from V and 6 bases from J, with 7 bases in between. Germline loops: CDR1 SGHRS, CDR2 YFSETQ. The DNA for the CDR3 is TGCGCCAGCAGCGAAGAGGATGGCTACACCTTC. Protein product: CASSEEDGYTF. Combining the CDR3 with reference TRBV5-1 and TRBJ1-2 gives the whole variable domain KAGVTQTPRYLIKTRGQQVTLSCSPISGHRSVSWYQQTPGQGLQFLFEYFSETQRNKGNFPGRFSGRQFSNSRSEMNVSTLELGDSALYLCASSEEDGYTFGSGTRLTVV.

This clone was detected once. Sequence at one end of the junction differs from germline and may be a read error. This CDR3 is CSSSLTLDRGSPLHF. CDR3 coding DNA: TGTTCCAGCAGCTTAACCCTTGACAGGGGATCACCCCTCCACTTT. The chain is built from TRBV7-9 and TRBJ1-6; 8 bases line up with TRBD1. The germline CDR1 and CDR2 sequences are SEHNR and FQNEAQ (reference sequence). The CDR3 totals 15 residues.

The V call is TRBV9, the J call TRBJ2-2, with a possible D match to TRBD2 (6 bases). CDR1 SGDLS and CDR2 YYNGEE come from the germline V gene. The germline V and J ends were trimmed by 3 bases and 6 bases, with 12 bases remaining between them. The CDR3 has 14 amino acids. As DNA, the CDR3 is TGTGCCAGCAGCGGCCTCGGGGGAGCCGGGGAGCTGTTTTTT. It codes for CASSGLGGAGELFF. The whole variable domain, filled in from reference TRBV9 and TRBJ2-2, reads DSGVTQTPKHLITATGQRVTLRCSPRSGDLSVYWYQQSLDQGLQFLIQYYNGEERAKGNILERFSAQQFPDLHSELNLSSLELGDSALYFCASSGLGGAGELFFGEGSRLTVL.

The rearrangement joins TRBV7-2 to TRBJ2-1; a weak D match, TRBD2 (6 bases). The germline gives CDR1 SGHTA, CDR2 FQGNSA. Trimming stripped 0 bases from V and 5 bases from J, with 8 bases between. The CDR3 length is 14 residues. As DNA, the CDR3 is TGTGCCAGCAGCTTAGCTAGCGGTAACAATGAGCAGTTCTTC. Translation: CASSLASGNNEQFF.

This clone was observed a handful of times. This chain links TRBV6-1 with TRBJ2-3; 11 bases agree with TRBD2. V was clipped by 5 bases and J by 4 bases; unmatched bases: 5. In germline, CDR1 is MNHNS, CDR2 SASEGT. This CDR3 contains 15 residues. The CDR3 DNA reads as TGTGCCAGCAGTAATGTAGCGGGGGGGCCAGATACGCAGTATTTT. The encoded protein is CASSNVAGGPDTQYF.

The J gene is TRBJ1-5, the V gene TRBV29-1, with 8 nucleotides matching TRBD1. The junction had 6 bases not matched to a gene; V was cut back by 6 bases and J by 2 bases. The CDR3 spans 14 residues. Germline CDR1 and CDR2: SQVTM and ANQGSEA. The CDR3 coding sequence is TGCAGCGTAGCAGGGGGCTCGGGCAATCAGCCCCAGCATTTT. Protein: CSVAGGSGNQPQHF.

A few counts support this clone. The chain couples TRBV5-1 to TRBJ2-3; 7 nucleotides align to TRBD2. Germline V gives CDR1 SGHRS, CDR2 YFSETQ. The CDR3 is 15 amino acids. J was trimmed by 0 bases and V by 2 bases; bases with no gene match: 3. The DNA for the CDR3 is TGCGCCAGCAGCTTCCAGGGACTAAGCACAGATACGCAGTATTTT. This translates into CASSFQGLSTDTQYF.